The T cell receptor (beta chain) described here comes from a study of post-analysis software for immune sequencing data. TCR beta libraries were prepared from cDNA with unique molecular identifiers. Each CDR3 protein is one row after TCRdb ran MiXCR on the PCR reads. Of more than 450,000 distinct CDR3 sequences in the sample, less than 40% were seen once. General study results and limits: Roughly five TRBV segments appeared more often in patients than in controls, and TRBV5-6, TRBV5-1 and TRBV20-1 were among these.

Germline V gives CDR1 DFQATT, CDR2 SNEGSKA (reference sequence). V lost 5 bases, J lost 4 bases, and 6 bases lay in between. The CDR3 is 12 amino acids. This clonotype was counted between two and nine times. Its antigen is unknown. This chain links TRBV20-1 with TRBJ2-6; D gene unclear. The material sequenced was blood. This clonotype was sampled from a girl aged 2-17 years with multiple sclerosis. The CDR3 nucleotides read TGCAGTGCTCCCAGGGGGGCCAACGTCCTGACTTTC. This gives the protein CSAPRGANVLTF.